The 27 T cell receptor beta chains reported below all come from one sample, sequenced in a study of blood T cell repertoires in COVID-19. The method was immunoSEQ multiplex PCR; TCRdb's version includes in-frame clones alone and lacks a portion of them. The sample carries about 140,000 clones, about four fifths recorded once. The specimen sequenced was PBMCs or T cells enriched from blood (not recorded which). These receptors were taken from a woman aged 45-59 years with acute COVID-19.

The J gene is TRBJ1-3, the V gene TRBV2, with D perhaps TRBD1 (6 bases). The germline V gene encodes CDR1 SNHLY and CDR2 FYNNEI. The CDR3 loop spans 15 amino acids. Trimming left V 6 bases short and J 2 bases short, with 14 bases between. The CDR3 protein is CASRERNRAGNTIYF. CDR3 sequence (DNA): TGTGCCAGCAGGGAGAGAAACAGGGCTGGAAACACCATATATTTT.

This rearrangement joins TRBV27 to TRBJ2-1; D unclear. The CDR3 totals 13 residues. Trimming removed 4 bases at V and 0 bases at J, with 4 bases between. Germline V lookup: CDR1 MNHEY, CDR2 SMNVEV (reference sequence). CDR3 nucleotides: TGTGCCAGCAGTTCGAGCTCCTACAATGAGCAGTTCTTC. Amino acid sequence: CASSSSSYNEQFF.

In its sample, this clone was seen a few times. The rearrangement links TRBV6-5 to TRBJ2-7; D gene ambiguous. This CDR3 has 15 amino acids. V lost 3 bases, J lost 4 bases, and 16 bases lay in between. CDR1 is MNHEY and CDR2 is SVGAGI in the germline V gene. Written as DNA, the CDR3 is TGTGCCAGCAGTTATGGCCCAGCAGGAACATACGAGCAGTACTTC. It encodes CASSYGPAGTYEQYF.

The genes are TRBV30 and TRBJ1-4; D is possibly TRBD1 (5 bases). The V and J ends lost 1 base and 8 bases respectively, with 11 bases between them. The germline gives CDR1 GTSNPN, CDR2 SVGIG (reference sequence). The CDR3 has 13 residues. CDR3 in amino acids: CAWSGQGPEKLFF. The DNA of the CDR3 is TGTGCCTGGAGTGGGCAGGGTCCGGAAAAACTGTTTTTT. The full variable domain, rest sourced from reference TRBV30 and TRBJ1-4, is SQTIHQWPATLVQPVGSPLSLECTVEGTSNPNLYWYRQAAGRGLQLLFYSVGIGQISSEVPQNLSASRPQDRQFILSSKKLLLSDSGFYLCAWSGQGPEKLFFGSGTQLSVL.

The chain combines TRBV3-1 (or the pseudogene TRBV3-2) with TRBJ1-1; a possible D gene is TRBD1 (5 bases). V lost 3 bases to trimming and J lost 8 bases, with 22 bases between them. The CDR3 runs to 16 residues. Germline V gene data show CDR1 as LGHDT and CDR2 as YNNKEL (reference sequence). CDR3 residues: CASSHLSAGWPPEAFF. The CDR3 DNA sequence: TGTGCCAGCAGCCATCTGAGCGCAGGGTGGCCCCCAGAAGCTTTCTTT.

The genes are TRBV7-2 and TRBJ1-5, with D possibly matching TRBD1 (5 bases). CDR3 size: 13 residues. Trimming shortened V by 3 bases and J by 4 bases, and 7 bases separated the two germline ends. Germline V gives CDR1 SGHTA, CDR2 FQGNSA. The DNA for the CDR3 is TGTGCCAGCAGCTTCCAGGGAAATCAGCCCCAGCATTTT. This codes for CASSFQGNQPQHF.

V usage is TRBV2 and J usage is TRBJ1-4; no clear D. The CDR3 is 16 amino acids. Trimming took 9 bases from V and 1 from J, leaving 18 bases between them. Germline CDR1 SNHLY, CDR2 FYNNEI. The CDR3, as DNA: TGTGCCAGAATAGTCATAGCGGCAGAAACTAATGAAAAACTGTTTTTT. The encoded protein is CARIVIAAETNEKLFF.

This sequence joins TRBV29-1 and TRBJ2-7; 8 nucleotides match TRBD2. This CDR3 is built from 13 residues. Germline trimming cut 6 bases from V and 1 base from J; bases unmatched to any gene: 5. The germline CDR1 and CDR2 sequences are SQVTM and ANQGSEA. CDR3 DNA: TGCAGCGTCGCCGGGGGGGGATCCTACGAGCAGTACTTC. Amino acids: CSVAGGGSYEQYF.

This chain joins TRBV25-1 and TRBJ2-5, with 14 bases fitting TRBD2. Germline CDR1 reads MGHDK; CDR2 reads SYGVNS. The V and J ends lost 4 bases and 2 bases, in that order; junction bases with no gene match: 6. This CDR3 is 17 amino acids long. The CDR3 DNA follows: TGTGCCAGCAGTGCGGGACTAGCGGGAGTGGGGCAAGAGACCCAGTACTTC. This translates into CASSAGLAGVGQETQYF.

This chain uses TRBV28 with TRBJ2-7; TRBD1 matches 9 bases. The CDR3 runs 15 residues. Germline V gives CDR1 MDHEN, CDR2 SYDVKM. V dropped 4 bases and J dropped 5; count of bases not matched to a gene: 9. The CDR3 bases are TGTGCCAGCAGTTCCCCGGGACAGGGTACCAACGAGCAGTACTTC. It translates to CASSSPGQGTNEQYF.

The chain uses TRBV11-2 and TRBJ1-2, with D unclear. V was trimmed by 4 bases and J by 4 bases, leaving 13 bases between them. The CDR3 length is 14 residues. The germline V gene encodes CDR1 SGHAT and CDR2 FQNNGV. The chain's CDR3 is CASSWLGSLYGYTF. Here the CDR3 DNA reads TGTGCCAGCAGCTGGCTGGGCAGCCTCTATGGCTACACCTTC.

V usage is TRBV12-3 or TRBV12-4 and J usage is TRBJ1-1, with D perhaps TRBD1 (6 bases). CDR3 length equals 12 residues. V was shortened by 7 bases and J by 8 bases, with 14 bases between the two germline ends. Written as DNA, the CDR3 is TGTGCCAGCACCCGGGGGGGGCGGGAAGCTTTCTTT. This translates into CASTRGGREAFF.

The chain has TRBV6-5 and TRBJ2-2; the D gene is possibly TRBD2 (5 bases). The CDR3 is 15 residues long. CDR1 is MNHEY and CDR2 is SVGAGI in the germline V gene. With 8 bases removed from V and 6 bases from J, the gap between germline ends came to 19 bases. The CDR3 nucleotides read TGTGCCAGCTCTGCACGGAGAGGAGGCGCCGGGGAGCTGTTTTTT. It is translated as CASSARRGGAGELFF.

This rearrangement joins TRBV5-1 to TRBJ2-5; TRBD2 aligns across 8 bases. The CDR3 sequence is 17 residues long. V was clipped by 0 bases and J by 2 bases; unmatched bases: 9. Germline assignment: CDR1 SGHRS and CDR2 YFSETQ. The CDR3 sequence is CASSLAGGASGQETQYF. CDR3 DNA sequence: TGCGCCAGCAGCTTGGCCGGGGGGGCTAGCGGACAAGAGACCCAGTACTTC.

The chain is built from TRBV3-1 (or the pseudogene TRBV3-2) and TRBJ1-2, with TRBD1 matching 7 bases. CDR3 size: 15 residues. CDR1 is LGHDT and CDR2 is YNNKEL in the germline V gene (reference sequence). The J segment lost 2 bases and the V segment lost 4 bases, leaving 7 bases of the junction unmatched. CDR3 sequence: CASSPQGQGNYGYTF. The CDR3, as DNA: TGTGCCAGCAGCCCACAGGGGCAAGGCAACTATGGCTACACCTTC.

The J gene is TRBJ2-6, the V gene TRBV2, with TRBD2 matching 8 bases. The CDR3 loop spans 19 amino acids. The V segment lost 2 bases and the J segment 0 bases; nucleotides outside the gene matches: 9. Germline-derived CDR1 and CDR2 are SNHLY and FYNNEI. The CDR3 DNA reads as TGTGCCAGCAGTGAAAGAGTAGCGGGAACAGGCTCTGGGGCCAACGTCCTGACTTTC. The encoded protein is CASSERVAGTGSGANVLTF.

The CDR3 DNA sequence: TGTGCCAGTAGAAGAGGCGGGGCTTCTAACTATGGCTACACCTTC. It encodes CASRRGGASNYGYTF. V gene TRBV19 combines with J gene TRBJ1-2; D perhaps matches TRBD1 (5 bases). The V and J ends lost 6 bases and 0 bases respectively, with 14 bases between them. The CDR3 runs 15 residues. Germline CDR1 and CDR2: LNHDA and SQIVND (reference sequence).

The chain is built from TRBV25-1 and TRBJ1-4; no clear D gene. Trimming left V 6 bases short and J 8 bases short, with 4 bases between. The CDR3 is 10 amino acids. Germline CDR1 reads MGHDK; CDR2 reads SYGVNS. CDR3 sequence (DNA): TGTGCCAGCAGGCAGGAAAAACTGTTTTTT. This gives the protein CASRQEKLFF.

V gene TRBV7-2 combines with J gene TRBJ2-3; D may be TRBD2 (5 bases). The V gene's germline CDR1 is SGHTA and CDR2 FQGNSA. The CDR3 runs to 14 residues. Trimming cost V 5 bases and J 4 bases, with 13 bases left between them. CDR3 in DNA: TGTGCCAGCAGCCCAGGATTGGAGGCAGATACGCAGTATTTT. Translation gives CASSPGLEADTQYF.

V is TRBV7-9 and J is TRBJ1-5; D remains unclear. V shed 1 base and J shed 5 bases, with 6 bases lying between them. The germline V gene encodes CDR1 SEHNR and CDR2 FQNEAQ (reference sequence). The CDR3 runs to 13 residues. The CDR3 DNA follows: TGTGCCAGCAGCTTAGGGCCAGATCAGCCCCAGCATTTT. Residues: CASSLGPDQPQHF.

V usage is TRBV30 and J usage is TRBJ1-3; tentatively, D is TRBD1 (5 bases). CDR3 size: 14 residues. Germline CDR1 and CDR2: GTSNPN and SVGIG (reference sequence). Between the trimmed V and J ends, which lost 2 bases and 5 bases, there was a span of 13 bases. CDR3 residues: CAWSTWGERNTIYF. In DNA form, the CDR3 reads TGTGCCTGGAGTACGTGGGGGGAAAGAAACACCATATATTTT.

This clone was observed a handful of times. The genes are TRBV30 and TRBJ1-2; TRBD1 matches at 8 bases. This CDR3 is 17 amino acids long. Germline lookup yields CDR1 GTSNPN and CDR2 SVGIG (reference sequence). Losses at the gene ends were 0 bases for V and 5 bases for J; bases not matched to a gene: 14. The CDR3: CAWSVTGTGRVLYGYTF. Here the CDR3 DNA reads TGTGCCTGGAGTGTCACCGGGACAGGACGCGTTCTGTATGGCTACACCTTC.

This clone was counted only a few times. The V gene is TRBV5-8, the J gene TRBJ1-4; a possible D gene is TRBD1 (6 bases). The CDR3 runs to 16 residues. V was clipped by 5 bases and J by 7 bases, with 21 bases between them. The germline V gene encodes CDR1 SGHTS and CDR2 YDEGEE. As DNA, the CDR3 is TGTGCCAGCAGGCCCGGGACAAGCTTCCTAGGTGAAAAACTGTTTTTT. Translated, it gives CASRPGTSFLGEKLFF.

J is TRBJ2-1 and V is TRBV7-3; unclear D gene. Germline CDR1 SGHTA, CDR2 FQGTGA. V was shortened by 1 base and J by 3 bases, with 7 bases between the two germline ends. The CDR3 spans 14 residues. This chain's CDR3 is CASSLIEDYNEQFF. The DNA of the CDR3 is TGTGCCAGCAGCTTAATAGAAGACTACAATGAGCAGTTCTTC.

The CDR3 reads CASSLGGLGTVTYEQYF. The CDR3 DNA is TGTGCCAGCAGCTTAGGTGGGCTGGGGACAGTCACCTACGAGCAGTACTTC. V gene TRBV11-2 combines with J gene TRBJ2-7, with 7 bases identical to TRBD1. The CDR3 is made up of 17 amino acids. Germline lookup yields CDR1 SGHAT and CDR2 FQNNGV. V shed 1 base, J shed 2 bases, and the junction held 11 bases outside the gene matches.

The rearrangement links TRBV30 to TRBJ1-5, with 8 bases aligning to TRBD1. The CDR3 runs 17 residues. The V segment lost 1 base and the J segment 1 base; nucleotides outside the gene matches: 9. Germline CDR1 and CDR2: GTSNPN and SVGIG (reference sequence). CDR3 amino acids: CAWSAGTGGSSNQPQHF. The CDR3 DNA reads TGTGCCTGGAGTGCTGGGACAGGCGGTTCAAGCAATCAGCCCCAGCATTTT.

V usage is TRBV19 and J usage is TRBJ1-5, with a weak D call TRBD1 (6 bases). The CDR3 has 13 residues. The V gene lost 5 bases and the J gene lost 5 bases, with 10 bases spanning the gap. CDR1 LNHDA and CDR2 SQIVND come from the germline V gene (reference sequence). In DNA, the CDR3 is TGTGCCAGTAGTTGGCAGGGGCATCAGCCCCAGCATTTT. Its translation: CASSWQGHQPQHF.